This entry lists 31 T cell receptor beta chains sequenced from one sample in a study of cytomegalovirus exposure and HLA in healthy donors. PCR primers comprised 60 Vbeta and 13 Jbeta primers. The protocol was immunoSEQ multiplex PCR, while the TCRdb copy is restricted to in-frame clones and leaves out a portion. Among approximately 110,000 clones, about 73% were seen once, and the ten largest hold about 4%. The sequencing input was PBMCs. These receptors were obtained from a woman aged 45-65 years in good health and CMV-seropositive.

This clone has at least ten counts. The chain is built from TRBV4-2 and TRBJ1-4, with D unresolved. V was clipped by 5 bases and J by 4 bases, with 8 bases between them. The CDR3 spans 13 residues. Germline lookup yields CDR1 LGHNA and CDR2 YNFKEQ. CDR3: CASSGQNNEKLFF. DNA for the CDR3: TGTGCCAGCAGCGGGCAAAATAATGAAAAACTGTTTTTT.

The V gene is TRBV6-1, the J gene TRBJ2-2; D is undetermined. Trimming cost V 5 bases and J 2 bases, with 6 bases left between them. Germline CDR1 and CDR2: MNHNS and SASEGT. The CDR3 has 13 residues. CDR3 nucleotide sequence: TGTGCCAGCAGTACACCAAACACCGGGGAGCTGTTTTTT. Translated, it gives CASSTPNTGELFF.

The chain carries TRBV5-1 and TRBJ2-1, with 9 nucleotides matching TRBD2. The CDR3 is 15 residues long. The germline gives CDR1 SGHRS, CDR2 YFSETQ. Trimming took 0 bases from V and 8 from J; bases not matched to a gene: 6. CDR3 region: CASSLGGGGLDEQFF. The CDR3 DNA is TGCGCCAGCAGCTTGGGCGGGGGGGGCCTCGATGAGCAGTTCTTC. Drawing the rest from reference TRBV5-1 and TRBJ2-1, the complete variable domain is KAGVTQTPRYLIKTRGQQVTLSCSPISGHRSVSWYQQTPGQGLQFLFEYFSETQRNKGNFPGRFSGRQFSNSRSEMNVSTLELGDSALYLCASSLGGGGLDEQFFGPGTRLTVL.

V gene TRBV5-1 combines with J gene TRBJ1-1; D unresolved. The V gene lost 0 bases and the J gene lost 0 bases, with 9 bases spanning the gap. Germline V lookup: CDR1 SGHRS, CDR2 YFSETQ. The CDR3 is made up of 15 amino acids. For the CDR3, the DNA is TGCGCCAGCAGCTTGGCGCCAGGCGTGAACACTGAAGCTTTCTTT. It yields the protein CASSLAPGVNTEAFF.

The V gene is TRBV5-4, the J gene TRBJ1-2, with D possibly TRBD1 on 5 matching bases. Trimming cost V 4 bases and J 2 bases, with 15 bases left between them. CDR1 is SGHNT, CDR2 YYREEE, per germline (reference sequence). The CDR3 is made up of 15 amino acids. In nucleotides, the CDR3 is TGTGCCAGCAGCGGGGTGGGGGGGAAAAACTATGGCTACACCTTC. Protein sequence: CASSGVGGKNYGYTF. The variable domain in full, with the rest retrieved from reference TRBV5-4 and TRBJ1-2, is ETGVTQSPTHLIKTRGQQVTLRCSSQSGHNTVSWYQQALGQGPQFIFQYYREEENGRGNFPPRFSGLQFPNYSSELNVNALELDDSALYLCASSGVGGKNYGYTFGSGTRLTVV.

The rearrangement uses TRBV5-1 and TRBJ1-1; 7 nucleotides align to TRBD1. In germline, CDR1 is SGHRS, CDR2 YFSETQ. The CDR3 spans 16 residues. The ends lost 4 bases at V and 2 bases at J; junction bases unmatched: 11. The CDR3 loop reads CASSTGTGTANTEAFF. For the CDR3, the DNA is TGCGCCAGCAGCACGGGAACCGGGACAGCAAACACTGAAGCTTTCTTT.

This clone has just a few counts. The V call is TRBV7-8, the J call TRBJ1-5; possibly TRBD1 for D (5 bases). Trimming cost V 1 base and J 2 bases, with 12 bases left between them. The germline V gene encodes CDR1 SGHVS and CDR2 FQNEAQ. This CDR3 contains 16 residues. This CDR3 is CASSLEGQGGNQPQHF. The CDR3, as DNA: TGTGCCAGCAGCTTAGAAGGCCAGGGTGGCAATCAGCCCCAGCATTTT.

The CDR3 is CASSWERGGEAFF. DNA of the CDR3: TGTGCCAGCAGCTGGGAAAGGGGCGGTGAGGCTTTCTTT. This chain links TRBV6-4 with TRBJ1-1; TRBD1 is a possible D gene (5 bases). Germline V lookup: CDR1 MRHNA, CDR2 SNTAGT. Trimming shortened V by 6 bases and J by 11 bases, and 19 bases separated the two germline ends. The CDR3 runs to 13 residues.

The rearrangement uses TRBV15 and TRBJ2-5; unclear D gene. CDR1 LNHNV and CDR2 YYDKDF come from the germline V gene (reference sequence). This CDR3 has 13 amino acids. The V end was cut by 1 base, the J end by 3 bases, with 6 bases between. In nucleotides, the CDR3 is TGTGCCACCAGCAGAGTCCCTGAAGAGACCCAGTACTTC. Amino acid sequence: CATSRVPEETQYF.

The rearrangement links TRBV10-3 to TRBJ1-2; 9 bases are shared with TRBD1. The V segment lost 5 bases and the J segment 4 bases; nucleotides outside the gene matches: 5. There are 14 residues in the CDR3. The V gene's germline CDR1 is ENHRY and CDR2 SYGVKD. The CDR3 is CAISLDRGPYGYTF. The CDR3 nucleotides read TGTGCCATCAGTCTGGACAGGGGTCCCTATGGCTACACCTTC.

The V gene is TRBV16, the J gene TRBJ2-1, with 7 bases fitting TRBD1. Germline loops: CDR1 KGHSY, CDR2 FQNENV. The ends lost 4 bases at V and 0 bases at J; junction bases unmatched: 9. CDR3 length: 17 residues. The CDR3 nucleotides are TGTGCCAGCAGCCGCCCAGGGGGACAGAGCTCCTACAATGAGCAGTTCTTC. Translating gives CASSRPGGQSSYNEQFF. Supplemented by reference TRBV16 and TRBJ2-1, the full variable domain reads GEEVAQTPKHLVRGEGQKAKLYCAPIKGHSYVFWYQQVLKNEFKFLISFQNENVFDETGMPKERFSAKCLPNSPCSLEIQATKLEDSAVYFCASSRPGGQSSYNEQFFGPGTRLTVL.

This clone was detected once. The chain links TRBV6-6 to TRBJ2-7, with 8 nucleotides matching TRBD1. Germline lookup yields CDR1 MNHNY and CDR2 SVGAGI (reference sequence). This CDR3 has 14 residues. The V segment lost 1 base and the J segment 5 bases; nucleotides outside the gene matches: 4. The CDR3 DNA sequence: TGTGCCAGCAGTTACTGGGACAGGCTCAACGAGCAGTACTTC. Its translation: CASSYWDRLNEQYF.

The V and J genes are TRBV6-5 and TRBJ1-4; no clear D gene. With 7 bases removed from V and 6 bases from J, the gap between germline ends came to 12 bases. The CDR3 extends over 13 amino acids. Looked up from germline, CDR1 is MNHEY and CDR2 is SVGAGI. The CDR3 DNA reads TGTGCCAGCACCAGCGGGGAGCATGAAAAACTGTTTTTT. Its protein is CASTSGEHEKLFF.

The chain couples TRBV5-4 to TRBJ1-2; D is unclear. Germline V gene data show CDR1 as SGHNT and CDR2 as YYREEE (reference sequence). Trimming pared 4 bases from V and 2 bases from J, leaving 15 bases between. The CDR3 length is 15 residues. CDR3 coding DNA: TGTGCCAGCAGCCTCGAGGGTCGAAGGAACTATGGCTACACCTTC. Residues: CASSLEGRRNYGYTF.

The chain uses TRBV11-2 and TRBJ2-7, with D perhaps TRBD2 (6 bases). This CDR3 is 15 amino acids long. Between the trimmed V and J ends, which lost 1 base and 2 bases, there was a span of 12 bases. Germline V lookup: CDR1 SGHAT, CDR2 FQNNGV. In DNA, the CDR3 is TGTGCCAGCAGCTTAGTCGGGCGGGGCACCTACGAGCAGTACTTC. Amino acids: CASSLVGRGTYEQYF.

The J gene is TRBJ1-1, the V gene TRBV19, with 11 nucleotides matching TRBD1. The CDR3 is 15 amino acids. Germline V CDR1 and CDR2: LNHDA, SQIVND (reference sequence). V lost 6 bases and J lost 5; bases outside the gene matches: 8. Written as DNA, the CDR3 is TGTGCCAGTAGAGAATCCGGGACAGGGGGAACTGAAGCTTTCTTT. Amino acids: CASRESGTGGTEAFF.

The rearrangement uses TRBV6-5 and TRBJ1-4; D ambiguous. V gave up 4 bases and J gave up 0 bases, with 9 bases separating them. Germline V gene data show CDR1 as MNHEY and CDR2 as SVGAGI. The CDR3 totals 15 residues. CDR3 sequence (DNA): TGTGCCAGCAGTTCCTCTCTTTCAACTAATGAAAAACTGTTTTTT. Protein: CASSSSLSTNEKLFF.

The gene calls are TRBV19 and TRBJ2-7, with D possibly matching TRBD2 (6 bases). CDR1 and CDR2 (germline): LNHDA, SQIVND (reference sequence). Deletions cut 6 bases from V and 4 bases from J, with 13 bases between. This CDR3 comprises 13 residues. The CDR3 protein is CASRLSGGYEQYF. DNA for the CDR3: TGTGCCAGTAGACTCAGTGGAGGGTACGAGCAGTACTTC.

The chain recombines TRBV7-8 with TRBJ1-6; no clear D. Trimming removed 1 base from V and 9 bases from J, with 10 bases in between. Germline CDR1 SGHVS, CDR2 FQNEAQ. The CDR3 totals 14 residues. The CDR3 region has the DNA TGTGCCAGCAGCTTAGAGAGAGGGTCTTCACCCCTCCACTTT. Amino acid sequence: CASSLERGSSPLHF. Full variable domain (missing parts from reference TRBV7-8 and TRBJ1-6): GAGVSQSPRYKVAKRGQDVALRCDPISGHVSLFWYQQALGQGPEFLTYFQNEAQLDKSGLPSDRFFAERPEGSVSTLKIQRTQQEDSAVYLCASSLERGSSPLHFGNGTRLTVT.

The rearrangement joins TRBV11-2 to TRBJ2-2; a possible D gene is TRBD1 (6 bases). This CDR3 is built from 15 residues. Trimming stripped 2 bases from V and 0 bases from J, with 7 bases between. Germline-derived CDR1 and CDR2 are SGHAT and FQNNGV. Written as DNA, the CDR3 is TGTGCCAGCAGCTTATGGACAGCGAACACCGGGGAGCTGTTTTTT. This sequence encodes CASSLWTANTGELFF.

As DNA, the CDR3 is TGTGCCTGGGGAGAGGGAGATACGCAGTATTTT. Protein sequence: CAWGEGDTQYF. The V and J genes are TRBV30 and TRBJ2-3; possibly TRBD2 for D (5 bases). This CDR3 has 11 residues. Germline V gene sequence: CDR1 GTSNPN, CDR2 SVGIG (reference sequence). V lost 5 bases and J lost 5, with 8 bases in between. Filled out from reference TRBV30 and TRBJ2-3, the complete variable domain reads SQTIHQWPATLVQPVGSPLSLECTVEGTSNPNLYWYRQAAGRGLQLLFYSVGIGQISSEVPQNLSASRPQDRQFILSSKKLLLSDSGFYLCAWGEGDTQYFGPGTRLTVL.

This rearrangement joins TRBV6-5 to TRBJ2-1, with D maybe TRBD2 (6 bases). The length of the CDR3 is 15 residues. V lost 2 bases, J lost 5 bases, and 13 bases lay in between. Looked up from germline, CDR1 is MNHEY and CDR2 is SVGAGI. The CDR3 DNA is TGTGCCAGCAGTTACGGCGGGGCTGGTGACAATGAGCAGTTCTTC. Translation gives CASSYGGAGDNEQFF.

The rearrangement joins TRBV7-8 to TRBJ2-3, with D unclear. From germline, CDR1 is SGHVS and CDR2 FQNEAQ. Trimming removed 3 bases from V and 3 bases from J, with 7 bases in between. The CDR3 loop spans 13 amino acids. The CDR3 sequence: CASSFERTDTQYF. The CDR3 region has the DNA TGTGCCAGCAGCTTCGAGAGAACAGATACGCAGTATTTT.

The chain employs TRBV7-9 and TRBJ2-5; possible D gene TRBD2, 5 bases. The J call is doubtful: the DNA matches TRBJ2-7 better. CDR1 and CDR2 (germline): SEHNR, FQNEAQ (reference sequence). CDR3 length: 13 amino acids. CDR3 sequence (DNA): TGTGCCAGCAGCTTTCGGACTGGCTCCGAGCAGTACTTC. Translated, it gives CASSFRTGSEQYF.

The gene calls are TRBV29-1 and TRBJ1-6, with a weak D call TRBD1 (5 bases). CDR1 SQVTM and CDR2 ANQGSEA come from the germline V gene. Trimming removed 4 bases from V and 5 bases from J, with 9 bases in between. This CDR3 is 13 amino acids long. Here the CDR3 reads CSVADTDNSPLHF. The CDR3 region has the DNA TGCAGCGTTGCGGACACCGATAATTCACCCCTCCACTTT.

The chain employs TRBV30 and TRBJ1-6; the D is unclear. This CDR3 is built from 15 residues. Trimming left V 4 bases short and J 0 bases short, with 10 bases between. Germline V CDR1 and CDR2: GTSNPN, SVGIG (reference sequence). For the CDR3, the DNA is TGTGCCTGGACCTCCGGGAGCTCCTATAATTCACCCCTCCACTTT. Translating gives CAWTSGSSYNSPLHF. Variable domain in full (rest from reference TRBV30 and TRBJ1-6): SQTIHQWPATLVQPVGSPLSLECTVEGTSNPNLYWYRQAAGRGLQLLFYSVGIGQISSEVPQNLSASRPQDRQFILSSKKLLLSDSGFYLCAWTSGSSYNSPLHFGNGTRLTVT.

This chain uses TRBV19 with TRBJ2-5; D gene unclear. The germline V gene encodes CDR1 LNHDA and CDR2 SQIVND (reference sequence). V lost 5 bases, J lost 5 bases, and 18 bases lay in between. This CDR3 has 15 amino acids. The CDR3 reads CASSPAARNLETQYF. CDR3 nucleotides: TGTGCCAGTAGTCCCGCGGCTAGGAACTTGGAGACCCAGTACTTC.

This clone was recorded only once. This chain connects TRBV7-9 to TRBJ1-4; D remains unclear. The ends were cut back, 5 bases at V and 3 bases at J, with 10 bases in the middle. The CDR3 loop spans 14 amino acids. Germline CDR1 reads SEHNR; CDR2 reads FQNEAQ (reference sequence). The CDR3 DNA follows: TGTGCCAGCAGCCCGACTAGGGCTAATGAAAAACTGTTTTTT. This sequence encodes CASSPTRANEKLFF.

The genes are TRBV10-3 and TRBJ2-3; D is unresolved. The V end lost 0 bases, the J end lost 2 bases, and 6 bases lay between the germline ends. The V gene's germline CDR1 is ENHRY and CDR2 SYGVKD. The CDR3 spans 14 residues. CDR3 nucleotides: TGTGCCATCAGTGAGTCATCTACCACAGATACGCAGTATTTT. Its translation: CAISESSTTDTQYF.

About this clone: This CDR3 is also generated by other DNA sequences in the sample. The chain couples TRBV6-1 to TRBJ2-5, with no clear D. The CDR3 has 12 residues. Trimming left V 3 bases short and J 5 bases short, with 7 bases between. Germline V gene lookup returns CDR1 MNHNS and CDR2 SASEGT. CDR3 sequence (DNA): TGTGCCAGCAGTGAGGTGCGCGAGACCCAGTACTTC. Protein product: CASSEVRETQYF.

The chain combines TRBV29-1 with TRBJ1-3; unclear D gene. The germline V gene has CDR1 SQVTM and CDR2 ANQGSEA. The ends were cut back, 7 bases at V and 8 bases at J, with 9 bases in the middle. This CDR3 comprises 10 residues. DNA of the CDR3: TGCAGCGGTTTCCAGGACACCATATATTTT. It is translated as CSGFQDTIYF.